These 21 T cell receptor beta chains were sequenced from one sample in a study of cytomegalovirus exposure and HLA in healthy donors. PCR used 60 Vbeta primers and 13 Jbeta primers. TCRdb keeps only in-frame clones here, not all; method: immunoSEQ multiplex PCR. The sample includes 200,000 to 250,000 clones, 70% to 80% seen only once; the top ten take around 2.9%. Sequenced sample: PBMCs. The receptors here all came from an older woman in good health and CMV-seropositive.

This sequence joins TRBV30 and TRBJ1-1; TRBD1 matches 8 bases. The CDR3 loop spans 13 amino acids. The trim removed 2 bases at V and 5 bases at J, leaving 4 bases unmatched. Germline-derived CDR1 and CDR2 are GTSNPN and SVGIG (reference sequence). CDR3: CAWSPQGETEAFF. As DNA, the CDR3 is TGTGCCTGGAGTCCACAGGGGGAGACTGAAGCTTTCTTT.

On this clone: Within the sample, other DNA sequences also encode this same CDR3. CDR3 protein: CASSEALTGLRGYTF. The CDR3 nucleotides read TGTGCCAGCAGTGAAGCGCTGACAGGTCTGAGAGGCTACACCTTC. The gene calls are TRBV2 and TRBJ1-2; TRBD1 is a possible D gene (6 bases). Deletions cut 0 bases from V and 8 bases from J, with 16 bases between. The CDR3 consists of 15 residues. CDR1 is SNHLY, CDR2 FYNNEI, per germline. Looking up the rest from reference TRBV2 and TRBJ1-2 gives the full variable domain: EPEVTQTPSHQVTQMGQEVILRCVPISNHLYFYWYRQILGQKVEFLVSFYNNEISEKSEIFDDQFSVERPDGSNFTLKIRSTKLEDSAMYFCASSEALTGLRGYTFGSGTRLTVV.

The chain carries TRBV5-1 and TRBJ2-7; 13 bases match TRBD2. The CDR3 covers 14 residues. Germline V gives CDR1 SGHRS, CDR2 YFSETQ. V gave up 4 bases and J gave up 6 bases; unmatched junction bases: 4. This CDR3 is CASSMGLAGTEQYF. Written as DNA, the CDR3 is TGCGCCAGCAGCATGGGACTAGCGGGGACCGAGCAGTACTTC.

The chain combines TRBV19 with TRBJ1-1, with 7 bases that match TRBD1. V was clipped by 6 bases and J by 8 bases; unmatched bases: 6. The CDR3 spans 12 residues. From germline, CDR1 is LNHDA and CDR2 SQIVND (reference sequence). CDR3 sequence (DNA): TGTGCCAGTAGCCCCGGAGGGGGCGAAGCTTTCTTT. Residues: CASSPGGGEAFF. Complete variable domain (other parts from reference TRBV19 and TRBJ1-1): DGGITQSPKYLFRKEGQNVTLSCEQNLNHDAMYWYRQDPGQGLRLIYYSQIVNDFQKGDIAEGYSVSREKKESFPLTVTSAQKNPTAFYLCASSPGGGEAFFGQGTRLTVV.

The CDR3 nucleotides read TGTGCCACCAGCAGGAGCAGGGGGCTAGGTTCAGATACGCAGTATTTT. Amino acids: CATSRSRGLGSDTQYF. This chain connects TRBV15 to TRBJ2-3, with 8 bases that match TRBD1. The CDR3 length is 16 residues. V was pared by 3 bases and J by 4 bases, with 9 bases of the junction left unmatched. Germline loops: CDR1 LNHNV, CDR2 YYDKDF (reference sequence).

The table lists this clone with a few counts. The genes are TRBV7-2 and TRBJ1-1; unclear D gene. Germline values: CDR1 SGHTA, CDR2 FQGNSA. The CDR3 is made up of 14 amino acids. V gave up 4 bases and J gave up 4 bases, with 13 bases separating them. The CDR3 sequence: CASSSRVGGTEAFF. CDR3 nucleotides: TGTGCCAGCAGCTCAAGGGTTGGAGGCACTGAAGCTTTCTTT. Looking up the rest from reference TRBV7-2 and TRBJ1-1 gives the full variable domain: GAGVSQSPSNKVTEKGKDVELRCDPISGHTALYWYRQSLGQGLEFLIYFQGNSAPDKSGLPSDRFSAERTGGSVSTLTIQRTQQEDSAVYLCASSSRVGGTEAFFGQGTRLTVV.

The V and J genes are TRBV7-2 and TRBJ2-2; no firm D call. Trimming left V 3 bases short and J 1 base short, with 6 bases between. In germline, CDR1 is SGHTA, CDR2 FQGNSA. The CDR3 spans 14 residues. The CDR3, as DNA: TGTGCCAGCAGCTTTCCAGGGAACACCGGGGAGCTGTTTTTT. The encoded protein is CASSFPGNTGELFF.

The V and J genes are TRBV10-1 and TRBJ2-1; 7 bases fit TRBD1. Per germline, CDR1 WNHNN and CDR2 SYGVQD (reference sequence). V shed 3 bases and J 0 bases; nucleotides not matched to a gene: 5. The CDR3 consists of 16 residues. The CDR3 region has the DNA TGCGCCAGCAGTGACCGCAGGGGGAGCTCCTACAATGAGCAGTTCTTC. This translates into CASSDRRGSSYNEQFF.

The rearrangement uses TRBV2 and TRBJ1-2; D is ambiguous. Germline values: CDR1 SNHLY, CDR2 FYNNEI. The V and J ends lost 3 bases and 2 bases respectively, with 7 bases between them. The CDR3 sequence is 13 residues long. The CDR3 bases are TGTGCCAGCAGTGATCGGTTAAACTATGGCTACACCTTC. Amino acid sequence: CASSDRLNYGYTF.

The J gene is TRBJ1-5, the V gene TRBV19; D is undetermined. This CDR3 is built from 13 residues. V was pared by 3 bases and J by 5 bases, with 8 bases between. CDR1 is LNHDA, CDR2 SQIVND, per germline (reference sequence). CDR3 in DNA: TGTGCCAGTAGTATCCTCGGTGATCAGCCCCAGCATTTT. Translated: CASSILGDQPQHF.

The chain is built from TRBV6-4 and TRBJ1-1; D possibly corresponds to TRBD1 (5 bases). The CDR3 is made up of 13 amino acids. The germline V and J ends were trimmed by 6 bases and 10 bases, with 18 bases remaining between them. Germline CDR1 reads MRHNA; CDR2 reads SNTAGT. The CDR3 sequence: CASSPIPGQGAFF. DNA of the CDR3: TGTGCCAGCAGCCCCATACCCGGCCAGGGAGCTTTCTTT.

This chain links TRBV30 with TRBJ2-7; D unclear. CDR3 length: 13 amino acids. CDR1 and CDR2 from the germline V gene are GTSNPN and SVGIG (reference sequence). Trimming shortened V by 4 bases and J by 3 bases, and 13 bases separated the two germline ends. The CDR3 nucleotides read TGTGCCTGGACCCGGCGAGGTCTCTACGAGCAGTACTTC. Protein sequence: CAWTRRGLYEQYF.

This clone was counted only a few times. The rearrangement links TRBV15 to TRBJ2-1, with D perhaps TRBD2 (6 bases). Trimming took 6 bases from V and 2 from J, leaving 11 bases between them. CDR3 length: 14 residues. Germline assignment: CDR1 LNHNV and CDR2 YYDKDF (reference sequence). In DNA form, the CDR3 reads TGTGCCACCAGATCCATAGCGGCCTACAATGAGCAGTTCTTC. It specifies CATRSIAAYNEQFF.

The chain recombines TRBV18 with TRBJ1-2; tentatively, D is TRBD1 (6 bases). Per germline, CDR1 KGHSH and CDR2 LQKENI. V gave up 6 bases and J gave up 8 bases, with 16 bases separating them. The CDR3 runs to 13 residues. As DNA, the CDR3 is TGTGCCAGCTCCCAGGACAGCCGTAGGGGCTACACCTTC. This sequence encodes CASSQDSRRGYTF.

Written as DNA, the CDR3 is TGCGCCAGCAGCCAAGATCTAACTAGCGGGGGGATCTACAATGAGCAGTTCTTC. It specifies CASSQDLTSGGIYNEQFF. This chain links TRBV4-3 with TRBJ2-1; 12 bases map to TRBD2. The CDR3 runs 18 residues. V gave up 0 bases and J gave up 3 bases; unmatched junction bases: 6. CDR1 LGHNA and CDR2 YSLEER come from the germline V gene.

V gene TRBV14 combines with J gene TRBJ1-1; 10 nucleotides line up with TRBD1. The junction had 15 bases not matched to a gene; V was cut back by 3 bases and J by 5 bases. The CDR3 has 18 residues. The germline CDR1 and CDR2 sequences are SGHDN and FVKESK. This CDR3 is CASSHLTGGGRSMTEAFF. Here the CDR3 DNA reads TGTGCCAGCAGCCACCTGACAGGGGGCGGAAGAAGTATGACTGAAGCTTTCTTT.

The chain carries TRBV18 and TRBJ2-5; maybe TRBD2 (5 bases). CDR3 length: 13 residues. The V gene lost 6 bases and the J gene lost 2 bases, with 10 bases spanning the gap. Germline V gene lookup returns CDR1 KGHSH and CDR2 LQKENI. For the CDR3, the DNA is TGTGCCAGCTCGGCAGCGGTGCAAGAGACCCAGTACTTC. The encoded protein is CASSAAVQETQYF.

The chain is built from TRBV27 and TRBJ1-1; D is undetermined. The CDR3 has 14 amino acids. Trimming took 3 bases from V and 1 from J, leaving 9 bases between them. Germline V gene data show CDR1 as MNHEY and CDR2 as SMNVEV (reference sequence). The DNA for the CDR3 is TGTGCCAGCAGTTTCTCGGCAGGGAACACTGAAGCTTTCTTT. Its protein is CASSFSAGNTEAFF.

The chain uses TRBV4-3 and TRBJ2-2; 7 bases line up with TRBD2. Germline CDR1 and CDR2: LGHNA and YSLEER. The CDR3 runs 16 residues. The ends lost 0 bases at V and 4 bases at J; junction bases unmatched: 5. The CDR3 is CASSQDHRTSTGELFF. The DNA of the CDR3 is TGCGCCAGCAGCCAAGATCATAGGACTAGCACCGGGGAGCTGTTTTTT.

The rearrangement joins TRBV28 to TRBJ1-2; 8 bases map to TRBD1. V lost 4 bases, J lost 8 bases, and 12 bases stayed unmatched. Germline CDR1 MDHEN, CDR2 SYDVKM. This CDR3 has 15 amino acids. The CDR3 DNA reads TGTGCCAGCAGTTCTATGCAGGGGGCCCCAAGAGGCTACACCTTC. Translating gives CASSSMQGAPRGYTF.

This clone was counted between two and nine times. The J gene is TRBJ2-7, the V gene TRBV11-3; TRBD1 aligns across 7 bases. Trimming cost V 5 bases and J 6 bases; bases outside gene matches: 13. The CDR3 is 15 residues long. Germline lookup yields CDR1 SGHNT and CDR2 YENEEA. The CDR3 is CASSPGTATGLEQYF. The CDR3 bases are TGTGCCAGCAGCCCGGGGACAGCCACCGGACTCGAGCAGTACTTC. Full variable domain (outside the CDR3, taken from reference TRBV11-3 and TRBJ2-7): EAGVVQSPRYKIIEKKQPVAFWCNPISGHNTLYWYLQNLGQGPELLIRYENEEAVDDSQLPKDRFSAERLKGVDSTLKIQPAELGDSAVYLCASSPGTATGLEQYFGPGTRLTVT.